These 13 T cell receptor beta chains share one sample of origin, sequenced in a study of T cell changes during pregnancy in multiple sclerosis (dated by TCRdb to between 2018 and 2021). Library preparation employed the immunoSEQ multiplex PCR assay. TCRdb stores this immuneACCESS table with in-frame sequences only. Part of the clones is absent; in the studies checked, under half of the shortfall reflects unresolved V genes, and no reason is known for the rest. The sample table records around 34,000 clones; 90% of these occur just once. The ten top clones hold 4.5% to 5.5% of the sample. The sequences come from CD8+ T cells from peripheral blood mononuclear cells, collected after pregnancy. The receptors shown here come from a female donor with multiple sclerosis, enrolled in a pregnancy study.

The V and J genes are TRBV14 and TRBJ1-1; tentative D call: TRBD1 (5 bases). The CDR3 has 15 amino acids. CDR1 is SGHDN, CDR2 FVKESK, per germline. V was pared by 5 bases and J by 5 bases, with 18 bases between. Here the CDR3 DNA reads TGTGCCAGCAGCTCGCGACAGTGGGGAATGACTGAAGCTTTCTTT. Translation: CASSSRQWGMTEAFF.

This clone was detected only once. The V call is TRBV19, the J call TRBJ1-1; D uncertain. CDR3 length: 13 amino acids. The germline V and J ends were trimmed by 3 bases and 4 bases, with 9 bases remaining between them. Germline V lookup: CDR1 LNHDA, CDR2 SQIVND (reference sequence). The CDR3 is CASSISTATEAFF. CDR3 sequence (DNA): TGTGCCAGTAGTATTTCCACTGCCACTGAAGCTTTCTTT.

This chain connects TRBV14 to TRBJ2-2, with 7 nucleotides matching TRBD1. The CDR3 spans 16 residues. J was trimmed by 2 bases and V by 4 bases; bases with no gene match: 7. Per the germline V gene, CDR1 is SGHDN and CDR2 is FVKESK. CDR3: CASSRPGTVNTGELFF. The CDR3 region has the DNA TGTGCCAGCAGCCGACCTGGGACAGTTAACACCGGGGAGCTGTTTTTT.

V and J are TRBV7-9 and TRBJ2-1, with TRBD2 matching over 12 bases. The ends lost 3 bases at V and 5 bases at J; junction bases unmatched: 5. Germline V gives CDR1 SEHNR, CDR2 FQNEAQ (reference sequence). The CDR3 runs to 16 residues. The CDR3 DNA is TGTGCCAGCAGCTTTAGGACTAGCGGGACCCACAATGAGCAGTTCTTC. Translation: CASSFRTSGTHNEQFF.

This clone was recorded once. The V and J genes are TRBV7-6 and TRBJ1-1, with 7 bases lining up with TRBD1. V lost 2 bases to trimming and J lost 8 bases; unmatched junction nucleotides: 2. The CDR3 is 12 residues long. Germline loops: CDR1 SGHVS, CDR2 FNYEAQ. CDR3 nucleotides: TGTGCCAGCAGCTTATCGGGACAGGAAGCTTTCTTT. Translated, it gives CASSLSGQEAFF.

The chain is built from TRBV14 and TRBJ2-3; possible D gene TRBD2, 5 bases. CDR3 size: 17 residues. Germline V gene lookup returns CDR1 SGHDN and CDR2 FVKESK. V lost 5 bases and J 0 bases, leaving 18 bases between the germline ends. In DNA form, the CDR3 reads TGTGCCAGCAGCACCCGGACTGGACTGCTTAGCACAGATACGCAGTATTTT. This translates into CASSTRTGLLSTDTQYF.

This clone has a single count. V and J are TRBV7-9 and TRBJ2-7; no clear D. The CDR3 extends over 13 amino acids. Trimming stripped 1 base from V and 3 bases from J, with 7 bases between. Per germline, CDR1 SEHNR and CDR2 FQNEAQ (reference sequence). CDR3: CASSLVISYEQYF. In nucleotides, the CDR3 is TGTGCCAGCAGCTTAGTTATCAGCTACGAGCAGTACTTC. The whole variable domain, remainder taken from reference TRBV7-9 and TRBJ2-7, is DTGVSQNPRHKITKRGQNVTFRCDPISEHNRLYWYRQTLGQGPEFLTYFQNEAQLEKSRLLSDRFSAERPKGSFSTLEIQRTEQGDSAMYLCASSLVISYEQYFGPGTRLTVT.

This chain's CDR3 is CASSYSSASYNEQFF. The CDR3 DNA sequence: TGTGCCAGCAGCTACTCTAGCGCGTCTTACAATGAGCAGTTCTTC. J is TRBJ2-1 and V is TRBV7-3; D possibly corresponds to TRBD2 (6 bases). V gave up 4 bases and J gave up 4 bases, with 14 bases separating them. This CDR3 comprises 15 residues. Germline V gives CDR1 SGHTA, CDR2 FQGTGA.

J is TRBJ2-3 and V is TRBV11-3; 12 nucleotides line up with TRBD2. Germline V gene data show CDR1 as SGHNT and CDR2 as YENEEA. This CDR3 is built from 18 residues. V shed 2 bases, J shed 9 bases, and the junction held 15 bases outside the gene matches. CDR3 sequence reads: CASSLSLGTSGYALTQYF. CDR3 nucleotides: TGTGCCAGCAGCTTATCGCTTGGGACTAGCGGGTATGCATTGACGCAGTATTTT. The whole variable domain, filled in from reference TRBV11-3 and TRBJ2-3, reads EAGVVQSPRYKIIEKKQPVAFWCNPISGHNTLYWYLQNLGQGPELLIRYENEEAVDDSQLPKDRFSAERLKGVDSTLKIQPAELGDSAVYLCASSLSLGTSGYALTQYFGPGTRLTVL.

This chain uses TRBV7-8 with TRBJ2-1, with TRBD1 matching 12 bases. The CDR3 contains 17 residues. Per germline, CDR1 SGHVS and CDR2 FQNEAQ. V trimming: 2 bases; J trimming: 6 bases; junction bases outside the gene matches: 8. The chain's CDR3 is CASSLPRGQGAFNEQFF. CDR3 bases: TGTGCCAGCAGCTTACCCCGGGGACAGGGGGCGTTCAATGAGCAGTTCTTC.

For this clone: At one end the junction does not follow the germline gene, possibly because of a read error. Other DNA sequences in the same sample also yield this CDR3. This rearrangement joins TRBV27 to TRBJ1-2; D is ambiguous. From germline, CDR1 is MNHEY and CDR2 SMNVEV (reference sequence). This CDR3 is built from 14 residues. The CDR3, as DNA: TGTGCTAGCAGTTTAAGCGGACCGATCTATGGCTACACCTTC. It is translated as CASSLSGPIYGYTF.

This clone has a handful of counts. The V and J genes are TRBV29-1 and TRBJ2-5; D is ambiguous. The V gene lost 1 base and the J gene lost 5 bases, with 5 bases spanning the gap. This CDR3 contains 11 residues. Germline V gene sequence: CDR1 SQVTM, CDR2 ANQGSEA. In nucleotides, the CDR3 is TGCAGCGTTGAAGGGCTGGAGACCCAGTACTTC. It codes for CSVEGLETQYF.

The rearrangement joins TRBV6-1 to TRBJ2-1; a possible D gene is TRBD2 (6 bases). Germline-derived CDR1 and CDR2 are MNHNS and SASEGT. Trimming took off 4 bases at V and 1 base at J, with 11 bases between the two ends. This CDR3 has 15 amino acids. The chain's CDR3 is CASSVTAGSYNEQFF. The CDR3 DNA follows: TGTGCCAGCAGTGTCACGGCGGGGTCCTACAATGAGCAGTTCTTC.